These 21 T cell receptor beta chains were all obtained from the same sample, sequenced in a study of T cell repertoires in aging, cancer and after chemotherapy. Multiplex touch-down PCR with TRB-A/B primers amplified rearranged V-D-J TRB sequences. TCRdb fed the multiplex PCR reads into MiXCR, producing one record per CDR3 protein. The table lists roughly 18,000 distinct CDR3 sequences, 37% of them singletons. The template was genomic DNA from peripheral blood, not RNA. Material: blood. The receptors were gathered from a human donor with a solid tumor.

This clonotype was counted once. This chain connects TRBV4-1 to TRBJ2-1; D possibly corresponds to TRBD1 (6 bases). The length of the CDR3 is 13 residues. Germline V gene sequence: CDR1 MGHRA, CDR2 YSYEKL. V lost 4 bases and J 9 bases, leaving 13 bases between the germline ends. CDR3 residues: CASSLNRATEQFF. The CDR3 DNA reads TGCGCCAGCAGCCTCAACAGGGCCACTGAGCAGTTCTTC.

The gene calls are TRBV2 and TRBJ2-1, with D hard to call. Deletions cut 5 bases from V and 4 bases from J, with 15 bases between. Germline-derived CDR1 and CDR2 are SNHLY and FYNNEI. The CDR3 totals 15 residues. CDR3 sequence reads: CASSPAAMDYNEQFF. The CDR3 DNA sequence: TGTGCCAGCAGTCCGGCCGCGATGGATTACAATGAGCAGTTCTTC.

In this sample, this clonotype turned up a few times. The V gene is TRBV10-3, the J gene TRBJ2-6; D unclear. The length of the CDR3 is 17 residues. Germline CDR1 is ENHRY and CDR2 is SYGVKD. Deletions cut 0 bases from V and 1 base from J, with 10 bases between. CDR3 DNA sequence: TGTGCCATCAGTGAGTCGACCACAGCTTCTGGGGCCAACGTCCTGACTTTC. As protein: CAISESTTASGANVLTF.

This clonotype has just a few counts. The rearrangement links TRBV27 to TRBJ2-1; 8 positions match TRBD2. CDR3 length: 14 amino acids. The germline gives CDR1 MNHEY, CDR2 SMNVEV (reference sequence). J gave up 3 bases and V 7 bases, and 5 bases lay outside the gene matches. The CDR3 here is CASTRGGNYNEQFF. DNA of the CDR3: TGTGCCAGCACCCGGGGGGGGAACTACAATGAGCAGTTCTTC.

V usage is TRBV27 and J usage is TRBJ1-6, with D possibly matching TRBD1 (6 bases). The germline V gene has CDR1 MNHEY and CDR2 SMNVEV (reference sequence). V was cut by 9 bases and J by 4 bases, with 10 bases left in between. The CDR3 sequence is 13 residues long. The CDR3 sequence is CASAGTYNSPLHF. Written as DNA, the CDR3 is TGTGCCAGTGCCGGGACATATAATTCACCCCTCCACTTT.

By sample fraction, this clonotype is medium-sized. The J gene is TRBJ2-2, the V gene TRBV19; 7 bases map to TRBD2. CDR1 is LNHDA, CDR2 SQIVND, per germline (reference sequence). With 4 bases clipped from V and 5 bases from J, the junction kept 10 bases outside the gene matches. CDR3 size: 16 residues. The chain's CDR3 is CASSSREGKWTGELFF. The CDR3 nucleotides read TGTGCCAGTAGTAGCAGGGAGGGAAAGTGGACCGGGGAGCTGTTTTTT. Based on the CDR3 plus reference TRBV19 and TRBJ2-2, the full variable domain is DGGITQSPKYLFRKEGQNVTLSCEQNLNHDAMYWYRQDPGQGLRLIYYSQIVNDFQKGDIAEGYSVSREKKESFPLTVTSAQKNPTAFYLCASSSREGKWTGELFFGEGSRLTVL.

The chain uses TRBV14 and TRBJ2-1; TRBD2 might be the D (5 bases). Germline loops: CDR1 SGHDN, CDR2 FVKESK. The CDR3 length is 16 residues. The germline V and J ends were trimmed by 0 bases and 5 bases, with 14 bases remaining between them. CDR3 in amino acids: CASSQDWRAVHNEQFF. The CDR3 DNA sequence: TGTGCCAGCAGCCAAGACTGGCGGGCGGTCCACAATGAGCAGTTCTTC.

V usage is TRBV6-5 and J usage is TRBJ2-5, with D possibly called TRBD1 or TRBD2 (6 bases each). This CDR3 region has 15 residues. Per germline, CDR1 MNHEY and CDR2 SVGAGI. The V gene lost 5 bases and the J gene lost 8 bases, with 21 bases spanning the gap. CDR3 DNA: TGTGCCAGCAGTCCGCGGGACACTGGGGTGGGTACCCAGTACTTC. It yields the protein CASSPRDTGVGTQYF.

The chain links TRBV19 to TRBJ2-7; D perhaps matches TRBD1 (5 bases). Trimming removed 3 bases at V and 0 bases at J, with 9 bases between. The CDR3 consists of 14 residues. The germline CDR1 and CDR2 sequences are LNHDA and SQIVND (reference sequence). The CDR3 DNA sequence: TGTGCCAGTAGTATCCAGGGAAGCTCCTACGAGCAGTACTTC. Its translation: CASSIQGSSYEQYF.

J is TRBJ2-3 and V is TRBV24-1; D is uncertain. This CDR3 has 12 residues. CDR1 is KGHDR and CDR2 is SFDVKD in the germline V gene. V dropped 10 bases and J dropped 4 bases, with 11 bases sitting between them. The CDR3 here is CATSRIADTQYF. Here the CDR3 DNA reads TGTGCCACGTCCAGGATTGCAGATACGCAGTATTTT.

This chain joins TRBV29-1 and TRBJ1-4, with 7 bases aligning to TRBD1. The J segment lost 2 bases and the V segment lost 2 bases, leaving 2 bases of the junction unmatched. CDR3 length: 14 amino acids. Germline assignment: CDR1 SQVTM and CDR2 ANQGSEA. The CDR3, as DNA: TGCAGCGTTGAAAAGGGACAGACTAATGAAAAACTGTTTTTT. It translates to CSVEKGQTNEKLFF.

This chain joins TRBV5-1 and TRBJ2-3, with a possible D match to TRBD2 (6 bases). This CDR3 is built from 18 residues. The germline V gene encodes CDR1 SGHRS and CDR2 YFSETQ. Trimming took 0 bases from V and 5 from J, leaving 22 bases between them. Written as DNA, the CDR3 is TGCGCCAGCAGCTTGGTGTGGGGACTTGCTAGCCTGGGAGATACGCAGTATTTT. This codes for CASSLVWGLASLGDTQYF. Together with reference TRBV5-1 and TRBJ2-3, the CDR3 gives the full variable domain: KAGVTQTPRYLIKTRGQQVTLSCSPISGHRSVSWYQQTPGQGLQFLFEYFSETQRNKGNFPGRFSGRQFSNSRSEMNVSTLELGDSALYLCASSLVWGLASLGDTQYFGPGTRLTVL.

The chain uses TRBV13 and TRBJ2-1; 15 bases agree with TRBD2. In germline, CDR1 is PRHDT, CDR2 FYEKMQ (reference sequence). The CDR3 runs to 15 residues. With V trimmed by 5 bases and J by 7 bases, 3 bases remained unmatched. The CDR3 nucleotides read TGTGCCAGCAGCCCGGGACTAGCGGGAGGTAATGAGCAGTTCTTC. Its protein is CASSPGLAGGNEQFF. The full variable domain, in which reference TRBV13 and TRBJ2-1 provide the parts outside the CDR3, is AAGVIQSPRHLIKEKRETATLKCYPIPRHDTVYWYQQGPGQDPQFLISFYEKMQSDKGSIPDRFSAQQFSDYHSELNMSSLELGDSALYFCASSPGLAGGNEQFFGPGTRLTVL.

The chain is built from TRBV7-6 and TRBJ2-7, with 10 bases lining up with TRBD2. Germline V gene sequence: CDR1 SGHVS, CDR2 FNYEAQ. V dropped 7 bases and J dropped 4; count of bases not matched to a gene: 10. The CDR3 consists of 15 residues. CDR3 in amino acids: CASTREASGSYEQYF. For the CDR3, the DNA is TGTGCCAGCACCCGCGAGGCTAGCGGGAGTTACGAGCAGTACTTC.

Comment on this clonotype: A much more abundant neighbour one base away suggests this may be a read error. This chain joins TRBV29-1 and TRBJ2-3; D is unclear. Germline V gene data show CDR1 as SQVTM and CDR2 as ANQGSEA. This CDR3 has 13 amino acids. Trimming removed 4 bases at V and 2 bases at J, with 10 bases between. Written as DNA, the CDR3 is TGCAGCGTTGGACGAGCCAACACAGATACGCAGTATTTT. Its protein product is CSVGRANTDTQYF.

The V call is TRBV19, the J call TRBJ1-3, with D possibly matching TRBD1 (6 bases). With 5 bases removed from V and 0 bases from J, the gap between germline ends came to 14 bases. This CDR3 is 16 amino acids long. Germline CDR1 is LNHDA and CDR2 is SQIVND (reference sequence). The CDR3 DNA reads TGTGCCAGTAGTGCACAAGGACAGTTCTCTGGAAACACCATATATTTT. This encodes CASSAQGQFSGNTIYF.

This chain joins TRBV18 and TRBJ1-1; 7 positions agree with TRBD1. After removal of 4 bases from V and 4 bases from J, the junction contained 6 bases not matched to a gene. The CDR3 contains 14 residues. Germline V CDR1 and CDR2: KGHSH, LQKENI. CDR3 in DNA: TGTGCCAGCTCACGGGGGACAGTCGGCACTGAAGCTTTCTTT. Translated, it gives CASSRGTVGTEAFF.

This clonotype has only a few counts. The chain carries TRBV18 and TRBJ2-2; TRBD2 aligns across 9 bases. The germline V gene encodes CDR1 KGHSH and CDR2 LQKENI. This CDR3 is built from 16 residues. The junction had 5 bases not matched to a gene; V was cut back by 4 bases and J by 2 bases. CDR3 region: CASSRQAGGNTGELFF. In nucleotides, the CDR3 is TGTGCCAGCTCACGGCAAGCGGGAGGCAACACCGGGGAGCTGTTTTTT.

The chain employs TRBV19 and TRBJ1-4, with D perhaps TRBD1 (6 bases). V dropped 5 bases and J dropped 4 bases, with 20 bases sitting between them. The germline CDR1 and CDR2 sequences are LNHDA and SQIVND (reference sequence). The CDR3 loop spans 17 amino acids. The CDR3 DNA is TGTGCCAGTAGTCCCGCTCCCCAGGGGACCGTTAATGAAAAACTGTTTTTT. As protein: CASSPAPQGTVNEKLFF.

This clonotype was detected only a few times. V and J are TRBV6-2 or TRBV6-3 and TRBJ2-1; 13 bases are a match to TRBD2. Germline values: CDR1 MNHEY, CDR2 SVGEGT. J was trimmed by 7 bases and V by 5 bases; bases with no gene match: 8. CDR3 size: 16 residues. This chain's CDR3 is CASSARTSGGPNEQFF. CDR3 DNA sequence: TGTGCCAGCAGTGCCCGGACTAGCGGGGGACCTAATGAGCAGTTCTTC.

This clonotype was recorded a few times. The DNA of the CDR3 is TGTGCCAGCAGTTTAATGGGATCGGCGCAGTATTTT. This sequence encodes CASSLMGSAQYF. The V gene is TRBV27, the J gene TRBJ2-3, with D hard to call. Germline V lookup: CDR1 MNHEY, CDR2 SMNVEV (reference sequence). This CDR3 comprises 12 residues. V lost 2 bases to trimming and J lost 10 bases, with 10 bases between them.